One and the same sample provided the 3 T cell receptor beta chains below, sequenced in a study of cytomegalovirus exposure and HLA in healthy donors. Use of 60 Vbeta and 13 Jbeta primers characterized the PCR. This table comes from immunoSEQ multiplex PCR, and its TCRdb copy is limited to in-frame clones, with some not included. The sample yields about 130,000 clones, about 80% seen once. The sequencing input was PBMCs. These receptors all come from a woman aged 45-65 years in good health and CMV-seronegative.

This sequence joins TRBV4-1 and TRBJ1-6; 10 bases agree with TRBD1. From germline, CDR1 is MGHRA and CDR2 YSYEKL. The CDR3 has 16 residues. J gave up 9 bases and V 4 bases, and 9 bases lay outside the gene matches. The CDR3 reads CASSLERTGGSSPLHF. The CDR3 bases are TGCGCCAGCAGCCTGGAGCGGACAGGGGGAAGTTCACCCCTCCACTTT.

CDR3 nucleotide sequence: TGTGCCAGCAGTTTAGTCTTTAGCGGGAGGGATACGCAGTATTTT. Protein product: CASSLVFSGRDTQYF. The rearrangement links TRBV28 to TRBJ2-3; 10 nucleotides line up with TRBD2. CDR1 is MDHEN, CDR2 SYDVKM, per germline. V shed 2 bases, J shed 6 bases, and the junction held 5 bases outside the gene matches. The CDR3 extends over 15 amino acids.

Only a few counts were recorded for this clone. The chain recombines TRBV5-1 with TRBJ1-3; tentatively, D is TRBD1 (6 bases). The CDR3 is 15 amino acids. Germline V gives CDR1 SGHRS, CDR2 YFSETQ. The V end was cut by 0 bases, the J end by 2 bases, with 9 bases between. The CDR3 bases are TGCGCCAGCAGCTTGGGCGGGGGCACTGGAAACACCATATATTTT. This codes for CASSLGGGTGNTIYF.